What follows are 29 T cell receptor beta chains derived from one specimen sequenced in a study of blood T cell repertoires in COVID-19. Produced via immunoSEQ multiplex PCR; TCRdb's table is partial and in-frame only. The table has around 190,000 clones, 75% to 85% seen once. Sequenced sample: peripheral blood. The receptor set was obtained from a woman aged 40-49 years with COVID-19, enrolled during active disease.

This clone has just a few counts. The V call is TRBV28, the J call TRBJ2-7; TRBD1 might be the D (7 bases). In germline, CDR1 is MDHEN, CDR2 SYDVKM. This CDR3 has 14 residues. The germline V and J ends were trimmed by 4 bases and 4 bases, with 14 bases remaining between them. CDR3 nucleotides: TGTGCCAGCAGTTACAGGGGACTTCCTTACGAGCAGTACTTC. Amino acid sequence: CASSYRGLPYEQYF.

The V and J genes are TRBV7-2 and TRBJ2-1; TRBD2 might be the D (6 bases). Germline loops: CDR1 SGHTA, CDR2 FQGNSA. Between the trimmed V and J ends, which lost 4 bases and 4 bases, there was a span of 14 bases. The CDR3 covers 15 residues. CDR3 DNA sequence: TGTGCCAGCAGCTATCTAAGCGGGTTTTACAATGAGCAGTTCTTC. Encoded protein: CASSYLSGFYNEQFF.

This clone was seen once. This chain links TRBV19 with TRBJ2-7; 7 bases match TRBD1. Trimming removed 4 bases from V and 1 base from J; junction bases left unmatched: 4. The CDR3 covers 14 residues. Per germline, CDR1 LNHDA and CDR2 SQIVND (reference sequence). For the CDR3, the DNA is TGTGCCAGTAGTACAGACAGGGAATCCTACGAGCAGTACTTC. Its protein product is CASSTDRESYEQYF.

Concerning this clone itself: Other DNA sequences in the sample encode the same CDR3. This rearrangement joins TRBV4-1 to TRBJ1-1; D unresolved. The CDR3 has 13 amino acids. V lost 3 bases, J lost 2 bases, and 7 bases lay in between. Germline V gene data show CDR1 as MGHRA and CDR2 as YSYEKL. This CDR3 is CASSQGRNTEAFF. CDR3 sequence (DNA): TGCGCCAGCAGCCAGGGGAGAAACACTGAAGCTTTCTTT.

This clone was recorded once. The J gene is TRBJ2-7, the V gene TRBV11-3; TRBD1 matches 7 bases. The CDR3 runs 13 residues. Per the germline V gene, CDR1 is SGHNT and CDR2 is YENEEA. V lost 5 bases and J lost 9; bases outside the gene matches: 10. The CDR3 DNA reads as TGTGCCAGCAGCCTTACAACAGGGGATGTGCAGTACTTC. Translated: CASSLTTGDVQYF.

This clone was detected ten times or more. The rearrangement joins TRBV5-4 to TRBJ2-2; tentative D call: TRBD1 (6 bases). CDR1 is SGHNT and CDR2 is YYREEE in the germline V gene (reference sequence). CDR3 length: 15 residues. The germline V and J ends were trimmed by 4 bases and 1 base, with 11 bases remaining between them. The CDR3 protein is CASSRDTLNTGELFF. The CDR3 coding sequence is TGTGCCAGCAGCCGGGACACCTTGAACACCGGGGAGCTGTTTTTT.

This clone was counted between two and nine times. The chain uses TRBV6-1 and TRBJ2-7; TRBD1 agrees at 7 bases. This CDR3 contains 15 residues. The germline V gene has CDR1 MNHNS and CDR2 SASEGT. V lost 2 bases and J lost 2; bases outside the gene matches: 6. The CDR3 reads CASSERQGVTYEQYV. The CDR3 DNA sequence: TGTGCCAGCAGTGAAAGGCAGGGGGTGACCTACGAGCAGTACGTC.

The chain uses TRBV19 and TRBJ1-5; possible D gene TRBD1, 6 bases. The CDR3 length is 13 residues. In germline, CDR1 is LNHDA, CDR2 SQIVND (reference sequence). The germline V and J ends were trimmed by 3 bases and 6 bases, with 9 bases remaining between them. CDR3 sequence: CASSIRGPQPQHF. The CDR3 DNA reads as TGTGCCAGTAGTATCAGGGGTCCTCAGCCCCAGCATTTT.

The CDR3 protein is CASSHQGAGSNEKLFF. CDR3 nucleotides: TGTGCCAGCAGCCACCAGGGGGCCGGATCTAATGAAAAACTGTTTTTT. The V and J genes are TRBV3-1 (or the pseudogene TRBV3-2) and TRBJ1-4, with 8 bases lining up with TRBD1. The trim removed 3 bases at V and 3 bases at J, leaving 6 bases unmatched. Germline V CDR1 and CDR2: LGHDT, YNNKEL (reference sequence). The CDR3 covers 16 residues.

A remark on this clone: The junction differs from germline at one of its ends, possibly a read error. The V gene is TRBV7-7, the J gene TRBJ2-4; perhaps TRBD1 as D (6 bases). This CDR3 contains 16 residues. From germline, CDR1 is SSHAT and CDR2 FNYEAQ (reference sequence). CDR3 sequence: CASSQYRAIAKNIQYF. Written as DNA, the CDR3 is TGTGCTAGCAGCCAATACAGGGCAATAGCCAAAAACATTCAGTACTTC.

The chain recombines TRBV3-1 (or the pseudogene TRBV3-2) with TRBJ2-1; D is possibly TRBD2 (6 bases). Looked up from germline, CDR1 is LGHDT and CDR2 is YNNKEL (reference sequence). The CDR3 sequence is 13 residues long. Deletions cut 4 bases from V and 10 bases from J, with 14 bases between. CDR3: CASSRDLSSEQFF. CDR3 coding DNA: TGTGCCAGCAGCCGGGACTTGTCATCCGAGCAGTTCTTC.

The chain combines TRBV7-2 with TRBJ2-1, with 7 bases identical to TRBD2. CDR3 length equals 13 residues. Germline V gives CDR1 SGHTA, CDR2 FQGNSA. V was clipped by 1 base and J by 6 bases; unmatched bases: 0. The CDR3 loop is CASSLVAGNEQFF. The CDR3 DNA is TGTGCCAGCAGCTTAGTAGCGGGCAATGAGCAGTTCTTC.

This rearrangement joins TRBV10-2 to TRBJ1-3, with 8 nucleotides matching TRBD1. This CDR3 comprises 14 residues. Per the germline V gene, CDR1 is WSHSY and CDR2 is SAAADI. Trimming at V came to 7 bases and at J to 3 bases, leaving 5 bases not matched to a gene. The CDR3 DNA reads TGCGCCAGCACCCAGGGGGCGCGTGGAAACACCATATATTTT. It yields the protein CASTQGARGNTIYF.

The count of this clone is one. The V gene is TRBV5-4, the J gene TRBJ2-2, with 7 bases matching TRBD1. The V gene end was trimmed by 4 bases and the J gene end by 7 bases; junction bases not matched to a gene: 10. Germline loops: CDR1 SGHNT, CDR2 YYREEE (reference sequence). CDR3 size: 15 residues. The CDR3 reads CASSPIQGVYGELFF. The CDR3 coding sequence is TGTGCCAGCAGCCCCATTCAGGGGGTTTACGGGGAGCTGTTTTTT.

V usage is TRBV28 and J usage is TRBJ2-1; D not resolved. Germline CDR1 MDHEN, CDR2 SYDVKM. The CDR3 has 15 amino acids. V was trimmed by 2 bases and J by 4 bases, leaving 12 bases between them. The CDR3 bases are TGTGCCAGCAGTTTAGTTGACAACTTTTACAATGAGCAGTTCTTC. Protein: CASSLVDNFYNEQFF.

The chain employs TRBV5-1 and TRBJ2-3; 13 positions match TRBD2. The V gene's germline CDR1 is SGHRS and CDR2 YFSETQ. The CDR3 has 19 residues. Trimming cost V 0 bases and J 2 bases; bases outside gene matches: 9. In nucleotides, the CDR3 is TGCGCCAGCAGCTTGGGACTAGCGGGAGGAGGACTATCCACAGATACGCAGTATTTT. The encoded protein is CASSLGLAGGGLSTDTQYF.

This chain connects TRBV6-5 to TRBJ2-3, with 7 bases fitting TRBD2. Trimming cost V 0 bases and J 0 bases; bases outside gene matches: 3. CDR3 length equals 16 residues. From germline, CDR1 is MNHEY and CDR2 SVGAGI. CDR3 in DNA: TGTGCCAGCAGTTACTCTCTAGCGGCTAGCACAGATACGCAGTATTTT. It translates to CASSYSLAASTDTQYF.

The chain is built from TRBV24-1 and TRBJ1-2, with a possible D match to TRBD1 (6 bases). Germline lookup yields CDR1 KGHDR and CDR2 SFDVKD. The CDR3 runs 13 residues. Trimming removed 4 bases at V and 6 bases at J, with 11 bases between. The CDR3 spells CATSDLWTDGYTF. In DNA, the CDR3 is TGTGCCACCAGTGACCTATGGACAGATGGCTACACCTTC.

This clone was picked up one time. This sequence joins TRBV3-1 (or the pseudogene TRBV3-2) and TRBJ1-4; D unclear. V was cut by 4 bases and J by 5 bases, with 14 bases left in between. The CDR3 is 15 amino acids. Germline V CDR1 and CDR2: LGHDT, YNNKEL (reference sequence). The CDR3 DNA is TGTGCCAGCAGCCGCCAGGTGTCGGCCAATGAAAAACTGTTTTTT. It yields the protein CASSRQVSANEKLFF.

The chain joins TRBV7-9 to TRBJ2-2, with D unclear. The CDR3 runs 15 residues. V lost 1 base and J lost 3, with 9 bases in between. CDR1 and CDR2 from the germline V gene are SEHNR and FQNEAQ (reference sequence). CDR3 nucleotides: TGTGCCAGCAGCTTAGGCCTAGTTCACACCGGGGAGCTGTTTTTT. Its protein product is CASSLGLVHTGELFF. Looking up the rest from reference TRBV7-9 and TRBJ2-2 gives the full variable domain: DTGVSQNPRHKITKRGQNVTFRCDPISEHNRLYWYRQTLGQGPEFLTYFQNEAQLEKSRLLSDRFSAERPKGSFSTLEIQRTEQGDSAMYLCASSLGLVHTGELFFGEGSRLTVL.

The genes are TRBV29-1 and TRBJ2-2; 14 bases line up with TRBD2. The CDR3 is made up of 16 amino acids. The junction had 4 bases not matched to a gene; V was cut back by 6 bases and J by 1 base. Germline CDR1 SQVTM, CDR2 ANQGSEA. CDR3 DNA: TGCAGCGTCTCGGGACTAGCGGGAGTGAACACCGGGGAGCTGTTTTTT. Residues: CSVSGLAGVNTGELFF.

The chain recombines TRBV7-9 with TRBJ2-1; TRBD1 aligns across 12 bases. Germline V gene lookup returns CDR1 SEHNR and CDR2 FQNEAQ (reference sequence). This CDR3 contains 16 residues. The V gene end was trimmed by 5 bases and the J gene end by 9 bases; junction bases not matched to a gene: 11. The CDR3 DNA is TGTGCCAGCAGCCGTCTTGGCGGGACAGGGGGCCTTGAGCAGTTCTTC. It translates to CASSRLGGTGGLEQFF.

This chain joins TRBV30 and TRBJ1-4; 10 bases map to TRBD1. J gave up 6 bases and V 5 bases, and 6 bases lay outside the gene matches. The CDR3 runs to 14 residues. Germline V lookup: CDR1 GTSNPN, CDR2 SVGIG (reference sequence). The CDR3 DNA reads TGTGCCTGGGGCCCCGGGACAGGGGATGAAAAACTGTTTTTT. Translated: CAWGPGTGDEKLFF.

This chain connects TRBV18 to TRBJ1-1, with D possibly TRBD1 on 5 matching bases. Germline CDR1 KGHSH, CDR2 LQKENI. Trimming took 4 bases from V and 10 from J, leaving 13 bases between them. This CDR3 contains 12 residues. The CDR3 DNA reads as TGTGCCAGCTCACGTGCGACAGAACTAGCTTTCTTT. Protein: CASSRATELAFF.

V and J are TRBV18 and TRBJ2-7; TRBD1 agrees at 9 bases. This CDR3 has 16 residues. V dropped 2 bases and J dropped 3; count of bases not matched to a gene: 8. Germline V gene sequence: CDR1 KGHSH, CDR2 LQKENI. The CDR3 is CASSPSTGTGFYEQYF. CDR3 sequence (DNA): TGTGCCAGCTCACCATCTACCGGGACAGGGTTCTACGAGCAGTACTTC.

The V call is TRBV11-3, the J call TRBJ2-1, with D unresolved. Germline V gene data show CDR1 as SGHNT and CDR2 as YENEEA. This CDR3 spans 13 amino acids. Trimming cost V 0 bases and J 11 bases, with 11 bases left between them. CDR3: CASSLDSMSKQFF. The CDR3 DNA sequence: TGTGCCAGCAGCTTAGATTCGATGAGTAAGCAGTTCTTC.

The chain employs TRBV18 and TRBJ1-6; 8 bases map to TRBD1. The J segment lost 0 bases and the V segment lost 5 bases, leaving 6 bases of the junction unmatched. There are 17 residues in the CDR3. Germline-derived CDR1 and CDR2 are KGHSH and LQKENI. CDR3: CASSEDRESSYNSPLHF. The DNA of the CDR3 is TGTGCCAGCTCAGAGGACAGGGAAAGCTCCTATAATTCACCCCTCCACTTT.

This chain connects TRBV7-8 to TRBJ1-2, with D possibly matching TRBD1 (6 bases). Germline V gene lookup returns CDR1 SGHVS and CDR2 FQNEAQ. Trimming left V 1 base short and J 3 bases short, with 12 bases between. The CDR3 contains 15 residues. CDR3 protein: CASSLVAGADYGYTF. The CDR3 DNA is TGTGCCAGCAGCTTAGTAGCAGGGGCGGACTATGGCTACACCTTC.

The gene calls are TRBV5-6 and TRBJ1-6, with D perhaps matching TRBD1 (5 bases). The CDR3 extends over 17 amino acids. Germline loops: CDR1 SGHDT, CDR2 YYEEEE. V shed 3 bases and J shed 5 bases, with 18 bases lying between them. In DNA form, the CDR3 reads TGTGCCAGCAGCTGGGGGAGGGGTTCGAGTAATAATTCACCCCTCCACTTT. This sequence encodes CASSWGRGSSNNSPLHF.